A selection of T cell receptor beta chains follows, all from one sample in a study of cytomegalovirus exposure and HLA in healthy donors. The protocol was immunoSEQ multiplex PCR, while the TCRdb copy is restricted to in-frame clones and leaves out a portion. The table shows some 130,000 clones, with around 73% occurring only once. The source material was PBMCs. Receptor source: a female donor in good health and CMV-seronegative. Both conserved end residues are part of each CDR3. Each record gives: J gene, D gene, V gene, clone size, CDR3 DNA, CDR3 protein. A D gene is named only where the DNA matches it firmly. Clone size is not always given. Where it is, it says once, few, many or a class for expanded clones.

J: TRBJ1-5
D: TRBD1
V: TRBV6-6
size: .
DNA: TGTGCCAGCAGTTTAAAGGGGGCAGGAGGTCAGCCCCAGCATTTT
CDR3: CASSLKGAGGQPQHF

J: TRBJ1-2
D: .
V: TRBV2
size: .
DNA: TGTGCCAGCAATGCGGGGAACTATGGCTACACCTTC
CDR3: CASNAGNYGYTF

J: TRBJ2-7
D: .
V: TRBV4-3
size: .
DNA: TGCGCCAGCAGCCAAACCCTGGCAGGGAACTACGAGCAGTACTTC
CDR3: CASSQTLAGNYEQYF

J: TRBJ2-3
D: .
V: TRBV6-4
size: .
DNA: TGTGCCAGCAGTGACCGGGAAGGCACAGATACGCAGTATTTT
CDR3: CASSDREGTDTQYF

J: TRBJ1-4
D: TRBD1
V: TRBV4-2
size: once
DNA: TGTGCCAGCAGCGATTCTAGGACAGGTGGAGGTGAAAAACTGTTTTTT
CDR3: CASSDSRTGGGEKLFF

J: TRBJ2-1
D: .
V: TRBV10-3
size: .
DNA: TGTGCCATCAGTGAGTCAGGGGGAAATGAGCAGTTCTTC
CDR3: CAISESGGNEQFF

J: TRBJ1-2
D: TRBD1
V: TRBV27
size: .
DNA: TGTGCCAGCAGTTTCAGGGGGAATGGCTACACCTTC
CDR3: CASSFRGNGYTF

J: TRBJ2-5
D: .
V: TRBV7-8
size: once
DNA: TGTGCCAGCAGCTTCTACCAAGAGACCCAGTACTTC
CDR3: CASSFYQETQYF

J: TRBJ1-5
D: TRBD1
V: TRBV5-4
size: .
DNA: TGTGCCAGCAGCAGTGGGACAGGCAATCAGCCCCAGCATTTT
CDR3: CASSSGTGNQPQHF

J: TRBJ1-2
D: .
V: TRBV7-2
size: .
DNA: TGTGCCAGCAGCTTAGCGCGCGGTGGAGGCTACACCTTC
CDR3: CASSLARGGGYTF

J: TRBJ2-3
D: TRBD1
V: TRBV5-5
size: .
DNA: TGTGCCAGCAGCCTACAGGGGAGTGGCACAGATACGCAGTATTTT
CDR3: CASSLQGSGTDTQYF

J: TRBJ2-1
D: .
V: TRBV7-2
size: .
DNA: TGTGCCAGCAGCCCAGAGAGGTCCAGGGACTACAATGAGCAGTTCTTC
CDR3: CASSPERSRDYNEQFF

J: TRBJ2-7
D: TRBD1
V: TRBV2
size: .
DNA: TGTGCCAGCATCGTAAACAGGGGGCCAGGCGAGCAGTACTTC
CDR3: CASIVNRGPGEQYF

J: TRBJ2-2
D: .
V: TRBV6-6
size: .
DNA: TGTGCCAGTACGGACTCCTCCACCGGGGAGCTGTTTTTT
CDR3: CASTDSSTGELFF

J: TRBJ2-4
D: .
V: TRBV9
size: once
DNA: TGTGCCAGCAGCGCAACCACAGGGTACGGCATTCAGTACTTC
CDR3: CASSATTGYGIQYF

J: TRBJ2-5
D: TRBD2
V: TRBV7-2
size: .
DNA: TGTGCCAGCAGCTTTGGGGCGGGGGGACAAGAGACCCAGTACTTC
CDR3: CASSFGAGGQETQYF

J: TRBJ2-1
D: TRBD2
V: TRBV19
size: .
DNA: TGTGCCAGTAGGCTTATAGCGGGAGTCTCCAATGAGCAGTTCTTC
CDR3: CASRLIAGVSNEQFF

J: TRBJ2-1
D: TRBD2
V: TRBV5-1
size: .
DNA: TGCGCCAGCAGCTTTGTTAGCGGGAGGGCCAATGAGCAGTTCTTC
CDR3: CASSFVSGRANEQFF

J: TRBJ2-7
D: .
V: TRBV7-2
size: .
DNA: TGTGCCAGCAGCTTAATACAGGGCTACGAGCAGTACTTC
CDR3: CASSLIQGYEQYF

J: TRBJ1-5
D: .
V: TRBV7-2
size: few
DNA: TGTGCCAGCAGCTTAAGCAGCAATCAGCCCCAGCATTTT
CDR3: CASSLSSNQPQHF

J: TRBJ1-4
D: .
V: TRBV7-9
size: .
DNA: TGTGCCAGCAGCTTAGGGGGAGGGAGGATCGGAGGCGAAAAACTGTTTTTT
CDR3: CASSLGGGRIGGEKLFF

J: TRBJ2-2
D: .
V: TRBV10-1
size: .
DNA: TGCGCCAGCAGTTCCGGTCAGGGGCCCGGGGAGCTGTTTTTT
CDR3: CASSSGQGPGELFF

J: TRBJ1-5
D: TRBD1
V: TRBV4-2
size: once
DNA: TGTGCCAGCAGCCAAGGGACAGGAGCCCCACGTAGCAATCAGCCCCAGCATTTT
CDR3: CASSQGTGAPRSNQPQHF

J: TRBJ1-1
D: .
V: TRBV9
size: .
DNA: TGTGCCAGCAGCGTAGTCCCAGTAATGAACACTGAAGCTTTCTTT
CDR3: CASSVVPVMNTEAFF

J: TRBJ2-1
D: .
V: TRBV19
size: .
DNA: TGTGCCAGTAAACAGGGACCGAGAAATGAGCAGTTCTTC
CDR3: CASKQGPRNEQFF

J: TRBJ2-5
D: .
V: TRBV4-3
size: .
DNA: TGCGCCAGCAGCCAAGTCTTCGGGGGATTACAAGAGACCCAGTACTTC
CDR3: CASSQVFGGLQETQYF

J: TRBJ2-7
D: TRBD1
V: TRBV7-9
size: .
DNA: TGTGCCAGCAGCAGGACAGGCTCCTACGAGCAGTACTTC
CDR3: CASSRTGSYEQYF

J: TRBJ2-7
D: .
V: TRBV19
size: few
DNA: TGTGCCAGTAGTACAGGGGCGGCCTCCTACGAGCAGTACTTC
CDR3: CASSTGAASYEQYF

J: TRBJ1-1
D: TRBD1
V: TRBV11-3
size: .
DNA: TGTGCCAGCAGCACATCAGGGACAGCGAACACTGAAGCTTTCTTT
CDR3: CASSTSGTANTEAFF

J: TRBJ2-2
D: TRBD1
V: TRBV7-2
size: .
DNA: TGTGCCAGCAGCTTTTTTGGGACAGGGAGGACCGGGGAGCTGTTTTTT
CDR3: CASSFFGTGRTGELFF

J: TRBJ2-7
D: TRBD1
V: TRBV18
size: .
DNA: TGTGCCAGCTCACCTTTAAGCGGGACAGGGTCCCTCGAGCAGTACTTC
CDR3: CASSPLSGTGSLEQYF

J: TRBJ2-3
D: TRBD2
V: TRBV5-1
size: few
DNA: TGCGCCAGCAGCTTGGCGGCTAGCGGGAGCTCTGGCACAGATACGCAGTATTTT
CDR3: CASSLAASGSSGTDTQYF

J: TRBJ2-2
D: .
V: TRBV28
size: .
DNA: TGTGCCAGCAGTCCCGGGACATTGGGCACCGGGGAGCTGTTTTTT
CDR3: CASSPGTLGTGELFF

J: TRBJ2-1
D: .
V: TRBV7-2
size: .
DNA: TGTGCCAGCAGTCTTAACTTGGTCTACAATGAGCAGTTCTTC
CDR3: CASSLNLVYNEQFF

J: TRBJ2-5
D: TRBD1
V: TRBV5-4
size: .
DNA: TGTGCCAGCAGCTTGGACAGGGGGCGAGAGACCCAGTACTTC
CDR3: CASSLDRGRETQYF

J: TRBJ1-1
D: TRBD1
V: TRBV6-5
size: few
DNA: TGTGCCAGCAGCGACAGGGGTCTGGACACTGAAGCTTTCTTT
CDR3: CASSDRGLDTEAFF

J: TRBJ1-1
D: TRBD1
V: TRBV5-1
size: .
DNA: TGCGCCAGCAGCCCACAGGGGGCGCTCACTGAAGCTTTCTTT
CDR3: CASSPQGALTEAFF

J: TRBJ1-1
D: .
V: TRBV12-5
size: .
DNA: TGTGCTAGTGGTTTGGGGCAGGGGCCCGCTTTCTTT
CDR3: CASGLGQGPAFF

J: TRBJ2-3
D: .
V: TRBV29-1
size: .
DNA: TGCAGCGTTGTTGGTAGCTTCCCGCCTACGCAGTATTTT
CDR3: CSVVGSFPPTQYF

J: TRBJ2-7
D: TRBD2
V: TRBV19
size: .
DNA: TGTGCCAGTACCCCAGGCGCGGGAGAATGGAACGAGCAGTACTTC
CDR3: CASTPGAGEWNEQYF

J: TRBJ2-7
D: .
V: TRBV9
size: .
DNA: TGTGCCAGCAGCGTAATGGTACAGGGCGAGCAGTACTTC
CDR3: CASSVMVQGEQYF

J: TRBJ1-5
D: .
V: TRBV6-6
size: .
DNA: TGTGCCAGCAGTATGGGGACTGATAATCAGCCCCAGCATTTT
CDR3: CASSMGTDNQPQHF

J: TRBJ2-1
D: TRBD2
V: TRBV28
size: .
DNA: TGTGCCAGCAGTCTGTCTAGCGGGAGGAGGAATGAGCAGTTCTTC
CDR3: CASSLSSGRRNEQFF

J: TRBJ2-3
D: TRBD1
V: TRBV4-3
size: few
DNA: TGCGCCAGCAGCCAAGGGACAGGGCACACAGATACGCAGTATTTT
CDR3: CASSQGTGHTDTQYF

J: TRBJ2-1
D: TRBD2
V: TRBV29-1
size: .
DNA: TGCAGCGTTAAACTAGCGGGAGGATTTAACAATGAGCAGTTCTTC
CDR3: CSVKLAGGFNNEQFF

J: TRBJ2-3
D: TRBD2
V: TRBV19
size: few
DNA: TGTGCCAGTAGTGCCAAACTAGCGGGGGAAACAGATACGCAGTATTTT
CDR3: CASSAKLAGETDTQYF

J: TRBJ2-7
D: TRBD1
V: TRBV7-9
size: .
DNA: TGTGCCAGCAGGGGACAGACTCCCTACGAGCAGTACTTC
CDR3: CASRGQTPYEQYF

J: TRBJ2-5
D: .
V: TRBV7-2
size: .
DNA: TGTGCCAGCAGCTTAGCACGGGAGACCCAGTACTTC
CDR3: CASSLARETQYF

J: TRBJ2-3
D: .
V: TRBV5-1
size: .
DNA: TGCGCCAGCAGCTTCGGCAGGGTGGGGACAGATACGCAGTATTTT
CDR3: CASSFGRVGTDTQYF

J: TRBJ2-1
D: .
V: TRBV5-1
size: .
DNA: TGCGCCAGCAGGGTCGGGTCCTACAATGAGCAGTTCTTC
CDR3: CASRVGSYNEQFF

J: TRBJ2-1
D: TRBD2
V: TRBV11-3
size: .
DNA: TGTGCCAGCAGCTTAGAAGGGACTAGGAATGAGCAGTTCTTC
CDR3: CASSLEGTRNEQFF

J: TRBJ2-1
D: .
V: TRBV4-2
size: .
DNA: TGTGCCAGCAGCTCCCCGGGTAGGTTCTACAATGAGCAGTTCTTC
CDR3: CASSSPGRFYNEQFF

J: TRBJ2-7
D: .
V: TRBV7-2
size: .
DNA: TGTGCCAGCAGCCTCGGGTCTCGGGGGAACGAGCAGTACTTC
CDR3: CASSLGSRGNEQYF

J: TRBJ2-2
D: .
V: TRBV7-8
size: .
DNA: TGTGCCAGCAGCCTCGTGGAGACGAACACCGGGGAGCTGTTTTTT
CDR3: CASSLVETNTGELFF

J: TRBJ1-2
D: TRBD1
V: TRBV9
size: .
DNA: TGTGCCAGCAGCGCCACTCCGGGACAGGCCGTCTATGGCTACACCTTC
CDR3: CASSATPGQAVYGYTF

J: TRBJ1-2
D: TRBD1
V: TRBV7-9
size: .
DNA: TGTGCCAGCAGTCCTAAAGACAGGGAATCTTCTCTTGCTGGCGGCTACACCTTC
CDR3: CASSPKDRESSLAGGYTF

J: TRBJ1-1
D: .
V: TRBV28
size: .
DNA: TGTGCCACCGGGGGGTCCGGTAACGCTTTCTTT
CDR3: CATGGSGNAFF

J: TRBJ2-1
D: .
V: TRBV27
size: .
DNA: TGTGCCAGCAGTTTAAAGCCGGGAAATGAGCAGTTCTTC
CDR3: CASSLKPGNEQFF

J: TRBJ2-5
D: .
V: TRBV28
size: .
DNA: TGTGCCAGCAGTCCCCCTAGGGGTCCGGTCCAAGAGACCCAGTACTTC
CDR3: CASSPPRGPVQETQYF